This T cell receptor beta chain was sequenced in a study of blood T cell repertoires in COVID-19. Assay: immunoSEQ multiplex PCR; the TCRdb copy retains only in-frame clones and omits some. The sample records 150,000 to 200,000 clones, approximately 89% being singletons. Germline V gene lookup returns CDR1 SGDLS and CDR2 YYNGEE. The V and J ends lost 4 bases and 0 bases respectively, with 5 bases between them. This CDR3 region has 12 residues. This clonotype was sampled from a man aged 70-80 years with acute or convalescent COVID-19. The chain has TRBV9 and TRBJ2-7; D remains unclear. Sequencing was carried out using peripheral blood. CDR3 DNA sequence: TGTGCCAGCAGCTCTAGCTCCTACGAGCAGTACTTC. This translates into CASSSSSYEQYF.